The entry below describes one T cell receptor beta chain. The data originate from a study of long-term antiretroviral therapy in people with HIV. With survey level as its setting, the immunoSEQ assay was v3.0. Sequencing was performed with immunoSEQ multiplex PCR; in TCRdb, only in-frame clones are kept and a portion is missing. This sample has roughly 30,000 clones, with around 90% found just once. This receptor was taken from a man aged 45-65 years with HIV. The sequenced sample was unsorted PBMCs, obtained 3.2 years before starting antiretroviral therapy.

In DNA, the CDR3 is TGTGCCAGTGGCCCGGGGCCCAATCAGCCCCAGCATTTT. Residues: CASGPGPNQPQHF. The rearrangement joins TRBV19 to TRBJ1-5, with TRBD1 as a possible D gene (5 bases). The V end lost 8 bases, the J end lost 3 bases, and 11 bases lay between the germline ends. The germline V gene encodes CDR1 LNHDA and CDR2 SQIVND (reference sequence). The CDR3 is 13 residues long.